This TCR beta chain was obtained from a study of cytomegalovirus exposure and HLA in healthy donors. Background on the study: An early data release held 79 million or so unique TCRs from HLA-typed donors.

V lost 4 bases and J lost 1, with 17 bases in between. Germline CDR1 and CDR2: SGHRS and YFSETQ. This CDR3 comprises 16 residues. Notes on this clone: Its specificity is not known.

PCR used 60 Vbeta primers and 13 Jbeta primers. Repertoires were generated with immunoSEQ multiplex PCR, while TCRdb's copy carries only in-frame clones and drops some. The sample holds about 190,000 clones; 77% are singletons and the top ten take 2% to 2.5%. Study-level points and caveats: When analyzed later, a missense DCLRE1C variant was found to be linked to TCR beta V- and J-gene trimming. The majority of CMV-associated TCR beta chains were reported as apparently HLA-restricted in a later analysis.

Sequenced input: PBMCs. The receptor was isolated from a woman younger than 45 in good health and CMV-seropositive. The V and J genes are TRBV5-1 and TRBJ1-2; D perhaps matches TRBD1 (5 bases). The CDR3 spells CASSLHGAAYNYGYTF. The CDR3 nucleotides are TGCGCCAGCAGCCTCCATGGGGCAGCCTATAACTATGGCTACACCTTC.